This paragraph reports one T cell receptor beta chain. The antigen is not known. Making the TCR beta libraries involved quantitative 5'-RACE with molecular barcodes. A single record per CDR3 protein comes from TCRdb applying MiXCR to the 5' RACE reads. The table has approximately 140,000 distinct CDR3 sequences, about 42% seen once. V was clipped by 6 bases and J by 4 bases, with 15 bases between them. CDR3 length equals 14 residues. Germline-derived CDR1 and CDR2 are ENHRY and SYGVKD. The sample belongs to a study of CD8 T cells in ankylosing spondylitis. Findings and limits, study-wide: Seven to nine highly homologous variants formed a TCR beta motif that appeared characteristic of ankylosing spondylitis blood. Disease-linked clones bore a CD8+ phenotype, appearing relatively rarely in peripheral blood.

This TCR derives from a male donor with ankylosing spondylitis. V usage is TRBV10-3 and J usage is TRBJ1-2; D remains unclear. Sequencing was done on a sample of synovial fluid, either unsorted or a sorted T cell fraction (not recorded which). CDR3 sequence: CAIRPGPGGYGYTF. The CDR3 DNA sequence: TGTGCCATCAGGCCGGGCCCGGGAGGCTATGGCTACACCTTC.